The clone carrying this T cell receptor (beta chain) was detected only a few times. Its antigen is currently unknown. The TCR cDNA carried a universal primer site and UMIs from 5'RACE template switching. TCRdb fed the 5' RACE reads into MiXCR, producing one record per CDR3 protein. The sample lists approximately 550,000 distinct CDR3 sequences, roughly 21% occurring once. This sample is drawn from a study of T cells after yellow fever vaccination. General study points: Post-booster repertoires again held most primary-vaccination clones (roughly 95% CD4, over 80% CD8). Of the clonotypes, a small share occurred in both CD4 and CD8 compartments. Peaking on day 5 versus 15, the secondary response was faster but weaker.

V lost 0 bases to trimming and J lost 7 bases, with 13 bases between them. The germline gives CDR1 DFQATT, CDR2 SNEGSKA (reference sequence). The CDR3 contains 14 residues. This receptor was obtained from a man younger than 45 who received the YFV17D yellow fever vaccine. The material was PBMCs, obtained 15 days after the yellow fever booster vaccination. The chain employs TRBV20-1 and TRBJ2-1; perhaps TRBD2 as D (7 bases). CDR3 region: CSARDQGTNNEQFF. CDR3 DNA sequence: TGCAGTGCTAGAGATCAGGGGACTAATAATGAGCAGTTCTTC.